Included here is one TCR beta chain sequence, with context. This sample was taken from a study of monozygotic twins with inflammatory bowel disease. Template switching added UMIs carrying a 6-nucleotide sample barcode. TCRalpha along with TCRbeta cDNA was subjected to two nested PCRs lasting approximately 16 and 10 cycles. TCRdb re-called the 5' RACE reads and shows each CDR3 protein once, DNA omitted. Its clone listing holds approximately 120,000 distinct CDR3 sequences. Germline V gene sequence: CDR1 SEHNR, CDR2 FQNEAQ (reference sequence). This CDR3 comprises 16 residues. The V gene is TRBV7-9, the J gene TRBJ2-3; with no DNA, the TCRdb D assignment of TRBD2 cannot be verified. The sequenced sample consisted of blood. The clonotype originates from a human donor with ulcerative colitis or Crohn's disease, or a healthy co-twin of an affected twin (not recorded which). CDR3 residues: CASSSPAGGSTDTQYF.